The sequence of this TCR beta chain was determined in a study of T-cell reconstitution after alpha-beta-depleted transplantation in children. Findings of the study overall: Two months or so post-transplant, alpha-beta T cells reportedly derived from several hundred expanded graft clones.

Note on this clonotype: The antigen remains undetermined.

V shed 5 bases and J shed 1 base, with 19 bases lying between them. This CDR3 comprises 17 residues. The germline V gene encodes CDR1 SGHAT and CDR2 FQNNGV. Unique molecular identifiers were incorporated when the TCRbeta library was constructed. MiXCR, run by TCRdb on the PCR reads, gives a single entry per CDR3 protein. The sample includes 530,000 or so distinct CDR3 sequences, over 20% of them seen just once. The material was PBMCs, obtained before TCRalphabeta/CD19-depleted stem cell transplant. The chain carries TRBV11-2 and TRBJ2-3; D gene uncertain. This receptor was taken from a boy under two years old with Wiskott-Aldrich syndrome, due to receive a stem cell transplant. This CDR3 is CASSPSRAYIRTDTQYF. Here the CDR3 DNA reads TGTGCCAGCAGCCCGTCTAGGGCCTATATTCGCACAGATACGCAGTATTTT.